Following are 9 T cell receptor beta chains from one sample sequenced in a study of cytomegalovirus exposure and HLA in healthy donors. The PCR used 60 Vbeta and 13 Jbeta primers. The assay was immunoSEQ multiplex PCR, and TCRdb's table has in-frame clones only and misses some. The sample holds 75,000 to 100,000 clones, over 65% seen once. The specimen was PBMCs. The receptor set was obtained from a male donor in good health and CMV-seronegative.

The chain carries TRBV7-3 and TRBJ2-2; 14 positions match TRBD2. The ends lost 5 bases at V and 1 base at J; junction bases unmatched: 9. The CDR3 totals 19 residues. Germline CDR1 and CDR2: SGHTA and FQGTGA. DNA for the CDR3: TGTGCCAGCAGCCCCCAGGGACTAGCGGGAGCAGGGAACACCGGGGAGCTGTTTTTT. It translates to CASSPQGLAGAGNTGELFF.

The rearrangement joins TRBV5-1 to TRBJ1-1, with TRBD1 as a possible D gene (6 bases). The CDR3 sequence is 14 residues long. V lost 0 bases, J lost 1 base, and 7 bases lay in between. Germline values: CDR1 SGHRS, CDR2 YFSETQ. The CDR3 region is CASSLARGNTEAFF. CDR3 in DNA: TGCGCCAGCAGCTTGGCCAGGGGGAACACTGAAGCTTTCTTT.

J is TRBJ2-7 and V is TRBV5-4; weak D call: TRBD1 (6 bases). From germline, CDR1 is SGHNT and CDR2 YYREEE (reference sequence). The CDR3 is 15 residues long. Trimming left V 7 bases short and J 1 base short, with 18 bases between. CDR3: CASGTRIQGSYEQYF. CDR3 sequence (DNA): TGTGCCAGCGGGACAAGAATACAGGGTTCCTACGAGCAGTACTTC.

This chain uses TRBV13 with TRBJ2-1, with 14 bases aligning to TRBD2. Per germline, CDR1 PRHDT and CDR2 FYEKMQ (reference sequence). Unmatched junction bases numbered 22, after V lost 8 bases and J lost 7 bases. This CDR3 is 20 amino acids long. CDR3 DNA: TGTGCCAGCGGCATCTACAAGAGGACTAGCGGGAGGACAATGGCTAATGAGCAGTTCTTC. Translated: CASGIYKRTSGRTMANEQFF.

The chain uses TRBV6-5 and TRBJ2-5; D is perhaps TRBD2 (5 bases). The DNA end favors TRBJ2-7, so the J call may be wrong. CDR1 and CDR2 from the germline V gene are MNHEY and SVGAGI. The CDR3 length is 12 residues. CDR3 amino acids: CASGRGYYEQYF. CDR3 DNA: TGTGCCAGCGGGCGAGGGTATTACGAGCAGTACTTC.

This chain links TRBV19 with TRBJ2-2; D ambiguous. The germline gives CDR1 LNHDA, CDR2 SQIVND (reference sequence). V was trimmed by 8 bases and J by 3 bases, leaving 13 bases between them. CDR3 length: 14 residues. The CDR3 region is CASLPGLYTGELFF. In DNA form, the CDR3 reads TGTGCCAGTCTCCCGGGTCTGTACACCGGGGAGCTGTTTTTT.

The genes are TRBV5-1 and TRBJ2-7; 10 nucleotides match TRBD1. Germline CDR1 and CDR2: SGHRS and YFSETQ. V trimming: 4 bases; J trimming: 6 bases; junction bases outside the gene matches: 7. The CDR3 is 14 residues long. The CDR3 bases are TGCGCCAGCAGCAAAGACAGGGGGCGAGGCGAGCAGTACTTC. As protein: CASSKDRGRGEQYF.

This chain joins TRBV6-6 and TRBJ1-1, with D possibly being TRBD1 (6 bases). Germline CDR1 MNHNY, CDR2 SVGAGI (reference sequence). The CDR3 extends over 14 amino acids. V lost 6 bases to trimming and J lost 0 bases, with 11 bases between them. CDR3 coding DNA: TGTGCCAGCAGAATGGACAGACTGAACACTGAAGCTTTCTTT. This gives the protein CASRMDRLNTEAFF.

The J gene is TRBJ2-1, the V gene TRBV4-2; TRBD1 aligns across 10 bases. The CDR3 totals 18 residues. Germline CDR1 is LGHNA and CDR2 is YNFKEQ. The trim removed 2 bases at V and 6 bases at J, leaving 13 bases unmatched. For the CDR3, the DNA is TGTGCCAGCAGCCAAAAGCAAACCGGGACAGGGGCATTCAATGAGCAGTTCTTC. Encoded protein: CASSQKQTGTGAFNEQFF.